This T cell receptor beta chain was captured in a study of control samples from healthy donors and cancer patients. This CDR3 contains 15 residues. Germline loops: CDR1 SGHTA, CDR2 FQGNSA. J lost 5 bases, V lost 5 bases, and 9 bases had no gene match. Method: immunoSEQ multiplex PCR; TCRdb's copy keeps in-frame clones and lacks some. The sample has fewer than 95,000 clones, 91% seen once. The sequence was collected from a man under 40 in good health. The J gene is TRBJ2-5, the V gene TRBV7-2, with TRBD1 matching 9 bases. The sequenced sample was blood. The CDR3 protein is CASSPNRGRGETQYF. CDR3 bases: TGTGCCAGCAGCCCCAACAGGGGGCGCGGGGAGACCCAGTACTTC. The full variable domain, rest sourced from reference TRBV7-2 and TRBJ2-5, is GAGVSQSPSNKVTEKGKDVELRCDPISGHTALYWYRQSLGQGLEFLIYFQGNSAPDKSGLPSDRFSAERTGGSVSTLTIQRTQQEDSAVYLCASSPNRGRGETQYFGPGTRLLVL.